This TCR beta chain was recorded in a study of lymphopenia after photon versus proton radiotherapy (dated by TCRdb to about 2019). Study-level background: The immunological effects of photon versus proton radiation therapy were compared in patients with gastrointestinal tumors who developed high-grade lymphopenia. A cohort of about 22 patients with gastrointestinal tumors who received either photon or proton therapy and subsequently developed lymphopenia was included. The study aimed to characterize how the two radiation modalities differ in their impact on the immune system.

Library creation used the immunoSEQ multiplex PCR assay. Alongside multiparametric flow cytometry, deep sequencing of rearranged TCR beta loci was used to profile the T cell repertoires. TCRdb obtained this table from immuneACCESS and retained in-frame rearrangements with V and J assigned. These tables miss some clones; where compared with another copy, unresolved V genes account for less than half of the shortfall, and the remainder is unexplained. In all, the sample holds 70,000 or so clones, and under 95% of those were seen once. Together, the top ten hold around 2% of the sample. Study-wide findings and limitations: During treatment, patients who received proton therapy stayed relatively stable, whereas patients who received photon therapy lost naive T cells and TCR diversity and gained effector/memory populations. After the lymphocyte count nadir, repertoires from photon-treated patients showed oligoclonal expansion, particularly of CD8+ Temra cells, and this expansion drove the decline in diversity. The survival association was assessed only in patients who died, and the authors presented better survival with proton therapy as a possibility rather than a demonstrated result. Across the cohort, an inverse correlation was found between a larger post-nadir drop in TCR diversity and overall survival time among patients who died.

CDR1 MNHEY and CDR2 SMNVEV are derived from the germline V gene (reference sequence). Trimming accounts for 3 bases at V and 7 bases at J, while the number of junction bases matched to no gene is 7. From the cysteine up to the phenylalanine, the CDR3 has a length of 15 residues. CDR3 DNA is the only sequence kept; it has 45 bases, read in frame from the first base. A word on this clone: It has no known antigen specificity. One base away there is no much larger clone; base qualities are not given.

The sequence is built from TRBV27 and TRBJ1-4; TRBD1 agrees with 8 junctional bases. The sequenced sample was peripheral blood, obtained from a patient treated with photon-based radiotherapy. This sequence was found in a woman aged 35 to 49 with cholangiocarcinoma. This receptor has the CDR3 CASSFRQGAFEKLFF. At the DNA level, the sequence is TGTGCCAGCAGTTTCCGTCAGGGGGCGTTTGAAAAACTGTTTTTT.